Listed below are T cell receptor beta chains from one sample, sequenced in a study of blood T cell repertoires in COVID-19. Generated by immunoSEQ multiplex PCR, the TCRdb table keeps only in-frame clones and is missing some. The sample contains around 100,000 clones, about 88% of which appear only once. Sequencing was done on a sample of peripheral blood. All receptors come from a human donor in a cohort sampled during active COVID-19. CDR3s include the opening cysteine and the closing phenylalanine or tryptophan. The D gene is left open where the match is weak. Clone size is stated in some rows and not others, as once, few, many or a class when expanded.

V	J	size	D	DNA	CDR3
TRBV19	TRBJ1-5	once	TRBD1	TGTGCCAGTAGTAGGGACAGGGAGGGTTGGGGCAATCAGCCCCAGCATTTT	CASSRDREGWGNQPQHF
TRBV6-6	TRBJ1-3	.	.	TGTGCCAGCAGTTACGAGGGATCAGTCTCTGGAAACACCATATATTTT	CASSYEGSVSGNTIYF
TRBV19	TRBJ2-2	many	TRBD2	TGTGCCAGTAGTATAGGGTTAGCGGGGGGGCCCCGGGAGCTGTTTTTT	CASSIGLAGGPRELFF
TRBV6-2/TRBV6-3	TRBJ1-5	.	.	TGTGCCAGCAGTTACGGGGGGTCCGGTCAGCCCCAGCATTTT	CASSYGGSGQPQHF
TRBV11-1	TRBJ2-5	.	.	TGTGCCAGCAGCCACCGGGGGGTGGGGGCGAAAGAGACCCAGTACTTC	CASSHRGVGAKETQYF
TRBV12-5	TRBJ2-2	.	.	TGTGCTAGTGGTTTGGGACTAGATCCCGGGGAGCTGTTTTTT	CASGLGLDPGELFF
TRBV4-1	TRBJ2-5	few	TRBD1	TGCGCCAGCAGCCAAGGGGGCAGGGGGTCCCAAGAGACCCAGTACTTC	CASSQGGRGSQETQYF
TRBV5-1	TRBJ2-5	.	TRBD1	TGCGCCTCCCACAAAGGGGGCAGTGAGACCCAGTACTTC	CASHKGGSETQYF
TRBV4-2	TRBJ2-7	.	TRBD2	TGTGCCAGCAGCCGAGTTGGCCCCGGGACTAGCGGGTACGAGCAGTACTTC	CASSRVGPGTSGYEQYF
TRBV7-2	TRBJ1-5	.	.	TGTGCCAGCAGCTTGCGGGGCAATCAGCCCCAGCATTTT	CASSLRGNQPQHF
TRBV2	TRBJ1-5	.	.	TGTGCCAGCAGTGAAGCGCTTCAGGCAGATCAGCCCCAGCATTTT	CASSEALQADQPQHF
TRBV24-1	TRBJ2-1	.	TRBD2	TGTGCCACCAGTGATCCTTCCGGGACTAGCGGGATCAATGAGCAGTTCTTC	CATSDPSGTSGINEQFF
TRBV19	TRBJ1-5	.	.	TGTGCCAGTAAGGGGTGGAATCAGCCCCAGCATTTT	CASKGWNQPQHF
TRBV10-3	TRBJ2-2	.	TRBD1	TGTGCCATCAGGCCGGGACAGGGGTTCGTCGGGGAGCTGTTTTTT	CAIRPGQGFVGELFF
TRBV7-2	TRBJ1-2	.	.	TGTGCCAGCAGCTTCCGTGACAGGACTTATGGCTACACCTTC	CASSFRDRTYGYTF
TRBV9	TRBJ1-2	.	.	TGTGCCAGCAGCGTAGATCGTCAGGGGGGCTACACCTTC	CASSVDRQGGYTF
TRBV12-3/TRBV12-4	TRBJ2-7	.	.	TGTGCCAGCACCAGGGGTCGCGAGCAGTACTTC	CASTRGREQYF
TRBV7-9	TRBJ2-1	.	.	TGTGCCAGCACCCTTTCAGGAACCTACAATGAGCAGTTCTTC	CASTLSGTYNEQFF
TRBV5-5	TRBJ1-1	once	TRBD1	TGTGCCAGCAGCTCGAGCCGGACAGGCCCTGGTAAAGCTTTCTTT	CASSSSRTGPGKAFF
TRBV25-1	TRBJ1-2	once	.	TGTGCCAGCAGTGAATATAATAACTATGGCTACACCTTC	CASSEYNNYGYTF
TRBV5-1	TRBJ2-6	.	TRBD1	TGCGCCAGCAGCTTGGGGACAGGGACCGGGGCCAACGTCCTGACTTTC	CASSLGTGTGANVLTF
TRBV10-3	TRBJ1-4	.	TRBD1	TGTGCCACCGCGACAGGGGGAAATGAAAAACTGTTTTTT	CATATGGNEKLFF
TRBV6-1	TRBJ2-7	.	.	TGTGCCAGCAGTGAACTCGTCAGTACCTACGAGCAGTACTTC	CASSELVSTYEQYF
TRBV7-2	TRBJ2-7	few	.	TGTGCCAGCAGCCCCGATATAGGGGCCGAGCAGTACTTC	CASSPDIGAEQYF
TRBV29-1	TRBJ1-1	.	TRBD1	TGCAGCGCCGCCCGACAGGGTCGGAACACTGAAGCTTTCTTT	CSAARQGRNTEAFF
TRBV6-6	TRBJ1-5	once	.	TGTGCCAGCAGTTACTCGGAGGCCAATCAGCCCCAGCATTTT	CASSYSEANQPQHF
TRBV7-2	TRBJ2-7	.	.	TGTGCCAGCAGCTTTAGGGAGGCCCAAAACGAGCAGTACTTC	CASSFREAQNEQYF
TRBV4-1	TRBJ2-7	.	TRBD2	TGCGCCAGCAGCCAAACTAGCGTTGCCTCCTACGAGCAGTACTTC	CASSQTSVASYEQYF
TRBV7-3	TRBJ2-1	few	TRBD1	TGTGCCAGCAGCTTAAGGACAGGTTCCAATGAGCAGTTCTTC	CASSLRTGSNEQFF